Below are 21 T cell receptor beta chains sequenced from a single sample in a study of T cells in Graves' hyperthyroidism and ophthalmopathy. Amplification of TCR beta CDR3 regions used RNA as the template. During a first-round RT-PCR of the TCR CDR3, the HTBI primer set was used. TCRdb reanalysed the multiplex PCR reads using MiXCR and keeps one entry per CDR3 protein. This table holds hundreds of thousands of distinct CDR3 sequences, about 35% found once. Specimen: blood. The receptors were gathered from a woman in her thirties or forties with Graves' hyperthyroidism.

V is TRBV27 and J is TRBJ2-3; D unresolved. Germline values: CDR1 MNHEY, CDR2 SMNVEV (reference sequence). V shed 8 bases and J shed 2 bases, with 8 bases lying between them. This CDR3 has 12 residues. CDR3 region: CASAKYTDTQYF. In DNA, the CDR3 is TGTGCCAGCGCAAAGTACACAGATACGCAGTATTTT.

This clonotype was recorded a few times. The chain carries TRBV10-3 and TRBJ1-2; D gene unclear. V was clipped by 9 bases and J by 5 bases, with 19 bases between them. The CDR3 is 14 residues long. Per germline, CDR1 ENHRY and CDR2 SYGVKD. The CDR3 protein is CAIPKEVKQYGYTF. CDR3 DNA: TGTGCCATTCCGAAGGAGGTGAAACAATATGGCTACACCTTC.

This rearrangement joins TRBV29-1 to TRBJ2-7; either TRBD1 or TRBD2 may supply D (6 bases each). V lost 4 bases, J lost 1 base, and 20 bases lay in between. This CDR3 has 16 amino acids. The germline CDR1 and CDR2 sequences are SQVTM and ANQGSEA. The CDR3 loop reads CSVGGGWGDLSYEQYF. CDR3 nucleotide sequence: TGCAGCGTTGGAGGGGGGTGGGGAGATCTGTCCTACGAGCAGTACTTC.

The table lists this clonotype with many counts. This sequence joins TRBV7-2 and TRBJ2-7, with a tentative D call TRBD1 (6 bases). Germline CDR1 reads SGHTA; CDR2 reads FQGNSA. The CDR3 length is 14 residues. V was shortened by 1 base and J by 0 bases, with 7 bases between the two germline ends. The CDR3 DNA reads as TGTGCCAGCAGCTTAGACAGGGCCTCCTACGAGCAGTACTTC. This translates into CASSLDRASYEQYF.

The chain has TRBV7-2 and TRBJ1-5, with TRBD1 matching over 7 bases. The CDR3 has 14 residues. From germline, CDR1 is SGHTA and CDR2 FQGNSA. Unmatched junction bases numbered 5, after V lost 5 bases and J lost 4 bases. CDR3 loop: CASSATGLNQPQHF. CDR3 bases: TGTGCCAGCAGCGCGACAGGGTTGAATCAGCCCCAGCATTTT.

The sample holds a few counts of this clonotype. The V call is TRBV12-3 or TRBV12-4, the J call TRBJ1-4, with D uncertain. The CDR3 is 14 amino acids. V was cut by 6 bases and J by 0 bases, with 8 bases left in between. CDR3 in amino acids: CASRPTTTNEKLFF. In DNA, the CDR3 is TGTGCCAGCAGGCCAACGACAACTAATGAAAAACTGTTTTTT.

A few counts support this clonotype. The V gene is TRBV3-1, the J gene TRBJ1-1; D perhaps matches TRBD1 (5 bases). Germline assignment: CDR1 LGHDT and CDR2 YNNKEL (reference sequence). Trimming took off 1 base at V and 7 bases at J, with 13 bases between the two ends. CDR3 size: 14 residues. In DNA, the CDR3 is TGTGCCAGCAGCCAAGCCGCAGGACACCTTGAAGCTTTCTTT. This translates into CASSQAAGHLEAFF.

The CDR3 sequence: CASSLAQRGGRDEQFF. CDR3 nucleotides: TGTGCCAGCAGCTTAGCTCAGCGGGGGGGCCGCGATGAGCAGTTCTTC. The V and J genes are TRBV7-2 and TRBJ2-7, with 10 bases fitting TRBD2. Matching the DNA end better, TRBJ2-1 makes the J call doubtful. Looked up from germline, CDR1 is SGHTA and CDR2 is FQGNSA. The length of the CDR3 is 16 residues.

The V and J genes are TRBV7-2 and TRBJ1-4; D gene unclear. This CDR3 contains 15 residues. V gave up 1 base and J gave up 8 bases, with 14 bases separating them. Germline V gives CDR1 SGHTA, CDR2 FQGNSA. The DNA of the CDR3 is TGTGCCAGCAGCTTAGATCCGGCGAGAGTGGAAAAACTGTTTTTT. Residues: CASSLDPARVEKLFF.

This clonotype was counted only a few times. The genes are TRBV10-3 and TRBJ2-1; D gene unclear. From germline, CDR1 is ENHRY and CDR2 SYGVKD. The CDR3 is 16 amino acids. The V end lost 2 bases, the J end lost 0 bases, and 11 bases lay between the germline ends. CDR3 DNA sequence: TGTGCCATCAGTGAGGTTCAAAGAAGCTCCTACAATGAGCAGTTCTTC. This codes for CAISEVQRSSYNEQFF.

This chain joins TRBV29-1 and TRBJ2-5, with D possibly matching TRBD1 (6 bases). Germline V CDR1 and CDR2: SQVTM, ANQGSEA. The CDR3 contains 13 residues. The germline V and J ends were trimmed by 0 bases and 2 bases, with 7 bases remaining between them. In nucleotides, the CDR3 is TGCAGCGTTGAAGAGGGGGCTCAAGAGACCCAGTACTTC. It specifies CSVEEGAQETQYF.

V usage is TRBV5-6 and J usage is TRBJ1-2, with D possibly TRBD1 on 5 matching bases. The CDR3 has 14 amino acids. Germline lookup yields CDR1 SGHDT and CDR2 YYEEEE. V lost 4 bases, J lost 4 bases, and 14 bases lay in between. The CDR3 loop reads CASSSKTAVYGYTF. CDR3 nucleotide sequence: TGTGCCAGCAGCAGCAAGACAGCCGTCTATGGCTACACCTTC.

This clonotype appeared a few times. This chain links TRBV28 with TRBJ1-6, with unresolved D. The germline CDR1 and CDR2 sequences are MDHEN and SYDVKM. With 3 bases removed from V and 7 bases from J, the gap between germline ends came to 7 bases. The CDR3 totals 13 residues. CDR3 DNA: TGTGCCAGCAGTTTTGGGATCAATTCACCCCTCCACTTT. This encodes CASSFGINSPLHF.

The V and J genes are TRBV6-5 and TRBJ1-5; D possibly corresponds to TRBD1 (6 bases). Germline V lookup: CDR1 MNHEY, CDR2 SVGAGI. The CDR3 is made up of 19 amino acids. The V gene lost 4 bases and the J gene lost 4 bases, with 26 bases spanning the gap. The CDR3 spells CASSLGPGRGEGWNQPQHF. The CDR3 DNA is TGTGCCAGCAGTTTAGGGCCAGGCAGGGGCGAAGGGTGGAATCAGCCCCAGCATTTT.

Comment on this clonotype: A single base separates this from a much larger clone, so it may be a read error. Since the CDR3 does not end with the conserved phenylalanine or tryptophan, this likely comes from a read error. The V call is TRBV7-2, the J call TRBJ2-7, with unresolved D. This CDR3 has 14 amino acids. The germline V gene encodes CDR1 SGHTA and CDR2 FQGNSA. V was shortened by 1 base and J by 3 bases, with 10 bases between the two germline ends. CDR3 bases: TGTGCCAGCAGCTTAGGGAGTAGACTCTACGAGCAGTACCTC. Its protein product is CASSLGSRLYEQYL.

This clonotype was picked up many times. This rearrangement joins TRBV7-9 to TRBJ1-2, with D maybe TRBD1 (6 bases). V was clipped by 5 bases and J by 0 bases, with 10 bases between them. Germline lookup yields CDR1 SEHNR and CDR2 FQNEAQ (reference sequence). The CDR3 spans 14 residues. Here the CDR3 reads CASSLGTTNYGYTF. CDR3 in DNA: TGTGCCAGCAGCCTAGGGACAACTAACTATGGCTACACCTTC.

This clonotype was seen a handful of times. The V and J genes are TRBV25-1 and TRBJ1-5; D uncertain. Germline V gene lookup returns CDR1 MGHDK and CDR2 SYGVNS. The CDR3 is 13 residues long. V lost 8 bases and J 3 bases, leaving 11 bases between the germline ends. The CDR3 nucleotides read TGTGCCAGCGCATGGCAGCCCAATCAGCCCCAGCATTTT. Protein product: CASAWQPNQPQHF. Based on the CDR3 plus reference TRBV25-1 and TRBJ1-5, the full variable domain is EADIYQTPRYLVIGTGKKITLECSQTMGHDKMYWYQQDPGMELHLIHYSYGVNSTEKGDLSSESTVSRIRTEHFPLTLESARPSHTSQYLCASAWQPNQPQHFGDGTRLSIL.

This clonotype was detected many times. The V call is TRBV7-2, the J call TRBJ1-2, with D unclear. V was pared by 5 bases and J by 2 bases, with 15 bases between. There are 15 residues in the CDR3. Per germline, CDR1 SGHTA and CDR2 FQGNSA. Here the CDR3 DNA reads TGTGCCAGCAGCCCATACATGAACAAGAACTATGGCTACACCTTC. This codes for CASSPYMNKNYGYTF.

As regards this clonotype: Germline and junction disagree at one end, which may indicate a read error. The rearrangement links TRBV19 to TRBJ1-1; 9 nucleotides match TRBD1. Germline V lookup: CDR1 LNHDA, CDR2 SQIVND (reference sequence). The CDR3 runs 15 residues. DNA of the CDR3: TGTGCCAGTAGCCACGTAGGTGGACAGGGGTCTGAAGTTTTCTTT. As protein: CASSHVGGQGSEVFF. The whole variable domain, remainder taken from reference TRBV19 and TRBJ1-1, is DGGITQSPKYLFRKEGQNVTLSCEQNLNHDAMYWYRQDPGQGLRLIYYSQIVNDFQKGDIAEGYSVSREKKESFPLTVTSAQKNPTAFYLCASSHVGGQGSEVFFGQGTRLTVV.

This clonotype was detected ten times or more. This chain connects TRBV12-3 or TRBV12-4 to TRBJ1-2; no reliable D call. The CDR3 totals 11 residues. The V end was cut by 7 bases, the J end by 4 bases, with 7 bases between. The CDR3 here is CASKGGYGYTF. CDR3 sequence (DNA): TGTGCCAGCAAGGGAGGCTATGGCTACACCTTC.

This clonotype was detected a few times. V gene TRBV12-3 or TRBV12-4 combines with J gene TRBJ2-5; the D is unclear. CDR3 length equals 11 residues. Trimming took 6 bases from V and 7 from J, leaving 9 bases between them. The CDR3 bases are TGTGCCAGCAGCCAAGTCGGGACCCAGTACTTC. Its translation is CASSQVGTQYF.